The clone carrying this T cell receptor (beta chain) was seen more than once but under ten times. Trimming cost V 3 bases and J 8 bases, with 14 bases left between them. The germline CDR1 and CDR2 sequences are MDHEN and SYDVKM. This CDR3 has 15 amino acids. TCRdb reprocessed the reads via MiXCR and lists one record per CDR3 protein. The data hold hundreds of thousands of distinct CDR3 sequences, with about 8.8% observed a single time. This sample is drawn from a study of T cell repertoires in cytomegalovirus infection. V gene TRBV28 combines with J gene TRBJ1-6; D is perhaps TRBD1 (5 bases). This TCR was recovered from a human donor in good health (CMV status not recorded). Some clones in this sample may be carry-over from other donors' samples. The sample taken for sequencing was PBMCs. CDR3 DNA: TGTGCCAGCAGTTTTACCAGGGTGAATTATTCACCCCTCCACTTT. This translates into CASSFTRVNYSPLHF.